What follows are 20 T cell receptor beta chains derived from one specimen sequenced in a study of tumor-infiltrating lymphocytes in localized non-small cell lung cancer. Data came from immunoSEQ multiplex PCR; TCRdb stores just in-frame clones and leaves some out. The sample carries 9,500 to 11,000 clones, around 76% recorded once. The sequencing sample was made of uninvolved lung tissue not adjacent to the tumor. All receptors come from a human donor with non-small cell lung cancer.

This chain joins TRBV19 and TRBJ1-2; no definite D call. This CDR3 spans 12 amino acids. Germline CDR1 and CDR2: LNHDA and SQIVND (reference sequence). With 8 bases removed from V and 4 bases from J, the gap between germline ends came to 11 bases. The CDR3 protein is CASYSGSYGYTF. In DNA form, the CDR3 reads TGTGCCAGTTACAGCGGGAGCTATGGCTACACCTTC.

This chain joins TRBV5-6 and TRBJ2-2, with D unclear. The V end was cut by 4 bases, the J end by 0 bases, with 22 bases between. Germline CDR1 reads SGHDT; CDR2 reads YYEEEE. The CDR3 contains 19 residues. The chain's CDR3 is CASSPKAGLGFANTGELFF. CDR3 in DNA: TGTGCCAGCAGCCCAAAGGCCGGGCTTGGGTTCGCGAACACCGGGGAGCTGTTTTTT. Looking up the rest from reference TRBV5-6 and TRBJ2-2 gives the full variable domain: DAGVTQSPTHLIKTRGQQVTLRCSPKSGHDTVSWYQQALGQGPQFIFQYYEEEERQRGNFPDRFSGHQFPNYSSELNVNALLLGDSALYLCASSPKAGLGFANTGELFFGEGSRLTVL.

The V and J genes are TRBV2 and TRBJ2-2, with no clear D. Looked up from germline, CDR1 is SNHLY and CDR2 is FYNNEI. V lost 2 bases and J lost 4, with 11 bases in between. This CDR3 is built from 15 residues. The CDR3 DNA sequence: TGTGCCAGCAGTGAACAGGCCGTAAGCACCGGGGAGCTGTTTTTT. Its protein product is CASSEQAVSTGELFF.

The J gene is TRBJ2-3, the V gene TRBV14; D unclear. CDR3 length equals 13 residues. Germline V gives CDR1 SGHDN, CDR2 FVKESK. Trimming cost V 0 bases and J 5 bases, with 6 bases left between them. CDR3 sequence reads: CASSQEFVDTQYF. In DNA, the CDR3 is TGTGCCAGCAGCCAAGAATTCGTAGATACGCAGTATTTT.

J is TRBJ2-3 and V is TRBV5-6; 9 nucleotides line up with TRBD1. J gave up 3 bases and V 4 bases, and 6 bases lay outside the gene matches. The CDR3 has 15 amino acids. Germline V gene sequence: CDR1 SGHDT, CDR2 YYEEEE. CDR3 in DNA: TGTGCCAGCAGCGGCCGGGACAGGGTTACAGATACGCAGTATTTT. It specifies CASSGRDRVTDTQYF.

This chain joins TRBV25-1 and TRBJ2-5, with D perhaps TRBD1 (6 bases). The CDR3 is 14 amino acids. Germline CDR1 and CDR2: MGHDK and SYGVNS. V lost 5 bases and J lost 3, with 13 bases in between. CDR3 loop: CASSRAGAEETQYF. The CDR3 DNA reads TGTGCCAGCAGTCGAGCAGGGGCGGAAGAGACCCAGTACTTC.

V usage is TRBV30 and J usage is TRBJ2-2, with D possibly matching TRBD2 (5 bases). The CDR3 totals 16 residues. The V gene's germline CDR1 is GTSNPN and CDR2 SVGIG (reference sequence). V gave up 0 bases and J gave up 6 bases, with 17 bases separating them. The DNA for the CDR3 is TGTGCCTGGAGTGTACCCGCCTCACTAGGGTCCGGGGAGCTGTTTTTT. The encoded protein is CAWSVPASLGSGELFF.

The sample holds a few counts of this clone. This chain joins TRBV2 and TRBJ1-2; 9 bases are shared with TRBD1. The CDR3 is 15 residues long. The V gene end was trimmed by 3 bases and the J gene end by 4 bases; junction bases not matched to a gene: 6. Germline V gene lookup returns CDR1 SNHLY and CDR2 FYNNEI. DNA for the CDR3: TGTGCCAGCAGTGAGGGACAGGGTCTTACCTATGGCTACACCTTC. This translates into CASSEGQGLTYGYTF.

The chain employs TRBV30 and TRBJ1-2; possibly TRBD1 for D (6 bases). Trimming took off 4 bases at V and 4 bases at J, with 16 bases between the two ends. Germline CDR1 and CDR2: GTSNPN and SVGIG (reference sequence). The CDR3 consists of 14 residues. CDR3 bases: TGTGCCTGGAACGGGCAGGGGATTATCTATGGCTACACCTTC. Translating it yields CAWNGQGIIYGYTF.

This rearrangement joins TRBV2 to TRBJ1-1; unclear D gene. The CDR3 loop spans 12 amino acids. Germline loops: CDR1 SNHLY, CDR2 FYNNEI. V was pared by 1 base and J by 4 bases, with 4 bases between. This chain's CDR3 is CASSEVGTEAFF. The CDR3 DNA is TGTGCCAGCAGTGAAGTAGGCACTGAAGCTTTCTTT.

As concerns this clone: Relative to the germline gene, one junction end is altered; a read error may explain this. This chain links TRBV30 with TRBJ1-2, with D tentatively TRBD1 (5 bases). CDR3 length: 13 amino acids. The germline gives CDR1 GTSNPN, CDR2 SVGIG (reference sequence). The CDR3 nucleotides read TGTGCCGGGAGTGGCAGGGAAAGGGATGGCTACACCTTC. Translating gives CAGSGRERDGYTF. The variable domain in full, with the rest retrieved from reference TRBV30 and TRBJ1-2, is SQTIHQWPATLVQPVGSPLSLECTVEGTSNPNLYWYRQAAGRGLQLLFYSVGIGQISSEVPQNLSASRPQDRQFILSSKKLLLSDSGFYLCAGSGRERDGYTFGSGTRLTVV.

The CDR3 bases are TGTGCCAGCAGCGTAGGTGAGTCAGCTGCAGAGCAGTACTTC. It encodes CASSVGESAAEQYF. This chain links TRBV9 with TRBJ2-7; D ambiguous. CDR1 and CDR2 from the germline V gene are SGDLS and YYNGEE. CDR3 length: 14 residues. V dropped 0 bases and J dropped 7 bases, with 14 bases sitting between them. The full variable domain, in which reference TRBV9 and TRBJ2-7 provide the parts outside the CDR3, is DSGVTQTPKHLITATGQRVTLRCSPRSGDLSVYWYQQSLDQGLQFLIQYYNGEERAKGNILERFSAQQFPDLHSELNLSSLELGDSALYFCASSVGESAAEQYFGPGTRLTVT.

By share, this clone ranks as medium-sized. The V gene is TRBV1, the J gene TRBJ1-5; no check of the table's D call, TRBD1, against the DNA was made. TRBV1 is a listed pseudogene. This CDR3 comprises 15 residues. The CDR3 sequence is CTSSQGGTADQPQHF. The CDR3, as DNA: TGCACCAGCAGCCAAGGAGGGACAGCGGACCAGCCCCAGCATTTT.

The CDR3 region is CASSLRGGYNEQFF. CDR3 in DNA: TGTGCCAGCAGCTTACGGGGGGGATACAATGAGCAGTTCTTC. V and J are TRBV7-9 and TRBJ2-1, with 8 positions matching TRBD2. The CDR3 totals 14 residues. V lost 2 bases and J lost 4; bases outside the gene matches: 1. Germline V gene sequence: CDR1 SEHNR, CDR2 FQNEAQ (reference sequence).

The CDR3 here is CASSLWTGGGYTF. For the CDR3, the DNA is TGTGCCAGCAGTCTCTGGACTGGGGGAGGCTACACCTTC. The gene calls are TRBV6-5 and TRBJ1-2; perhaps TRBD1 as D (5 bases). Germline V gene data show CDR1 as MNHEY and CDR2 as SVGAGI. This CDR3 region has 13 residues. The V end lost 5 bases, the J end lost 8 bases, and 15 bases lay between the germline ends.

The J gene is TRBJ2-3, the V gene TRBV28, with 15 bases fitting TRBD2. The CDR3 is 16 amino acids. V dropped 5 bases and J dropped 6; count of bases not matched to a gene: 6. The germline V gene encodes CDR1 MDHEN and CDR2 SYDVKM. This CDR3 is CASSPGTSGRLDTQYF. DNA for the CDR3: TGTGCCAGCAGTCCCGGGACTAGCGGGAGGTTGGATACGCAGTATTTT.

V usage is TRBV2 and J usage is TRBJ1-4; D is uncertain. The CDR3 runs to 15 residues. Germline V CDR1 and CDR2: SNHLY, FYNNEI. Trimming took off 6 bases at V and 4 bases at J, with 15 bases between the two ends. The CDR3 DNA sequence: TGTGCCAGCAGCCCCCCGACGGCAAATAATGAAAAACTGTTTTTT. It encodes CASSPPTANNEKLFF.

This clone is categorized as medium-sized. CDR3 in amino acids: CASSMGFYQPQHF. The CDR3 coding sequence is TGTGCCAGTAGTATGGGATTCTATCAGCCCCAGCATTTT. The genes are TRBV19 and TRBJ1-5; D not resolved. Germline loops: CDR1 LNHDA, CDR2 SQIVND (reference sequence). V dropped 3 bases and J dropped 5 bases, with 8 bases sitting between them. This CDR3 comprises 13 residues.

The CDR3 DNA is TGTGCCAGCAGAAATACAGGGATTAAGGGAGAGACCCAGTACTTC. Protein sequence: CASRNTGIKGETQYF. V and J are TRBV28 and TRBJ2-5, with D perhaps matching TRBD1 (6 bases). Germline assignment: CDR1 MDHEN and CDR2 SYDVKM. With 6 bases removed from V and 4 bases from J, the gap between germline ends came to 18 bases. The CDR3 is 15 residues long.

This chain connects TRBV5-1 to TRBJ2-3; D is uncertain. The CDR3 is 13 residues long. Germline V gene data show CDR1 as SGHRS and CDR2 as YFSETQ. The V end was cut by 0 bases, the J end by 1 base, with 3 bases between. The CDR3 protein is CASSLEGTDTQYF. The CDR3 DNA follows: TGCGCCAGCAGCTTGGAAGGCACAGATACGCAGTATTTT.